This T cell receptor beta chain was documented in a study of blood T cell repertoires in COVID-19 (dated by TCRdb to between 2020 and 2021). About the study as a whole: Samples from collaborators originated in the United States, Italy and Spain and spanned both the acute and convalescent phases of COVID-19. The material from the prospective study consisted of cDNA or gDNA derived from T cells, B-cell-depleted T cells, or PBMCs. Subjects who had been exposed to COVID-19, were actively infected with it, or had recovered from it provided the deeply sampled blood TCRbeta repertoires that made up the dataset. The repertoires were released in a freely available public database intended as a resource for research on the immune response to SARS-CoV-2. The samples were drawn from the first 160 participants of the ongoing ImmuneRACE study and from under 1,500 subjects provided by 6 global collaborators. Nearly every sample came with metadata listing a de-identified subject ID, COVID-19 status, age in years and sex. HLA class I and class II types, where available, came from metadata supplied by the sample provider rather than from assay-based typing.

The collaborating institutions used their own protocols to collect whole blood in K2EDTA tubes. Collaborator samples were shipped for TCRbeta analysis as frozen whole blood, isolated PBMCs, or DNA extracted from either sample type. TCRbeta CDR3 regions were amplified from genomic DNA by means of the immunoSEQ Assay, a bias-controlled multiplex PCR. As for the authors' bioinformatics: Within the assay, amplification of reference gene primers was used to estimate how many nucleated cells each sample contained. Sequence reads were collapsed and filtered to measure the absolute abundance of every unique TCRbeta CDR3 rearrangement. For each sample, productive Simpson clonality was calculated as the square root of Simpson's diversity index across productive rearrangements. TCRdb retrieved this table from immuneACCESS and kept in-frame rearrangements only. Not all clones are present; in checked studies, unresolved V genes account for under half, and no reason is known for the remainder. V and J calls and clone size are those listed in that table; D and trimming were worked out from the DNA. Here the sample has 210,000 or so clones; 70% to 90% occur a single time. The ten largest make up 4% to 5.5% of the sample.

Points the paper makes about the study in general: How much clinical and demographic metadata was included differed by source and by participant, and the metadata was provided uncurated.

A word on this clone: What this receptor recognizes is not known. No per-base quality is available; no much larger clone lies one base away.

V is pared back by 3 bases and J by 1 base, with 12 bases lying between the germline termini. Sequences MDHEN (CDR1) and SYDVKM (CDR2) are obtained from the germline V gene. Including the terminal cysteine and phenylalanine, the CDR3 comprises 15 residues. The DNA shown is the 45-base CDR3, in frame from base 1. Sample: peripheral blood. The chain links TRBV28 with TRBJ1-1; no D gene is confidently identified. The TCR originated in a woman between 40 and 50 years old with acute or convalescent COVID-19. The bases are TGTGCCAGCAGTTTGTTTGGGCAGGCGAACACTGAAGCTTTCTTT. Translated, this is CASSLFGQANTEAFF.